This T cell receptor beta chain emerged from a study of regulatory T cells in long-lasting Graves disease. Time point specified: newly diagnosed GD, antithyroid drugs for less than 3 months. Extracted RNA from PBMCs served as the source of the TCR library. Criteria from the American Thyroid Association guidelines were applied to diagnose Graves' disease. This clonotype was seen ten or more times. Its antigen remains unidentified. CDR3 regions were amplified by Arm-PCR using iRepertoire HTBI primers to build TCR beta libraries. TCRdb ran MiXCR on the multiplex PCR reads and lists one entry per CDR3 protein. The table lists some 220,000 distinct CDR3 sequences, roughly 18% of them singletons. Study findings and constraints: Lower TCR diversity characterized persistent Graves' patients relative to newly diagnosed patients.

The germline V and J ends were trimmed by 0 bases and 6 bases, with 16 bases remaining between them. Per germline, CDR1 SGDLS and CDR2 YYNGEE. The CDR3 spans 16 residues. The sample also formed part of further work on T cells in Graves' hyperthyroidism and ophthalmopathy. That report notes: Recently diagnosed hyperthyroidism of less than 2 months' duration affected patients aged 18 to 65. Through a model of 13 V-J features, ophthalmopathy was separated from stable hyperthyroidism.

The chain has TRBV9 and TRBJ1-3; D perhaps matches TRBD1 (6 bases). The sample here was peripheral blood mononuclear cells (PBMCs), taken at new diagnosis, from a patient treated with antithyroid drugs. The sequence was obtained from a woman aged 25 to 39 with Graves disease. CDR3 coding DNA: TGTGCCAGCAGCGTAGATCTCCTCCAGGGGACAAACACCATATATTTT. It specifies CASSVDLLQGTNTIYF.